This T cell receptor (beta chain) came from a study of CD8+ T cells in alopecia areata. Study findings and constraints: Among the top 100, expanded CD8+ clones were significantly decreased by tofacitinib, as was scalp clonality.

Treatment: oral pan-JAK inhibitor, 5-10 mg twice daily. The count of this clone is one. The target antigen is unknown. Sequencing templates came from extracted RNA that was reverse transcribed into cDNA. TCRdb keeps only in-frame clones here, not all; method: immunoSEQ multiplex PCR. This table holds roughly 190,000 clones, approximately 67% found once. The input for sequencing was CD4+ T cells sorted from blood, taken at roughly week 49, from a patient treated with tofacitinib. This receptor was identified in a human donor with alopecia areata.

The CDR3 DNA sequence: TGTGCCAGCAGCAAAGCGGGTCCAAGCACAGATACGCAGTATTTT. It encodes CASSKAGPSTDTQYF. The chain carries TRBV7-2 and TRBJ2-3, with D perhaps TRBD2 (6 bases). Germline CDR1 and CDR2: SGHTA and FQGNSA. Trimming removed 5 bases at V and 0 bases at J, with 12 bases between. The CDR3 loop spans 15 amino acids.